The following is a T cell receptor (beta chain) sequence with its context. Its antigen is unknown. Several immunoSEQ plates held equal portions of the genomic DNA taken from each subset. Produced via immunoSEQ multiplex PCR; TCRdb's table is partial and in-frame only. The sample carries 2 million to 3 million clones, roughly 93% recorded once. The CDR3 runs 15 residues. V was trimmed by 3 bases and J by 2 bases, leaving 12 bases between them. Per germline, CDR1 MNHEY and CDR2 SMNVEV (reference sequence). This specimen comes from a study of shared clonotypes between healthy human individuals. Naive CD45RA+ and memory CD45RA-negative subsets were split from CD4+ cells. Whole-study findings and limits: Generation probabilities were higher for clonotypes shared across all four sorted-subset donors than for unshared ones. Shared clonotypes: about 4.6% naive CD4, roughly 3.5% naive CD8, about 2.5% memory CD4, approximately 0.4% memory CD8.

V gene TRBV27 combines with J gene TRBJ2-3; the D gene is possibly TRBD1 (5 bases). Input material: naive CD4+ T cells from PBMCs. This sample's subset: CD45RA+ positively selected. This TCR was sampled from a man aged 18 to 29 in good health. Some clones in this sample may be carry-over from other donors' samples. The CDR3 reads CASSLGQTPTDTQYF. CDR3 DNA: TGTGCCAGCAGTTTGGGGCAGACCCCCACAGATACGCAGTATTTT.